This T cell receptor beta chain was captured by sequencing in a study of T cell responses to AZD1222 COVID-19 vaccine. Assay: immunoSEQ multiplex PCR; the TCRdb copy retains only in-frame clones and omits some. The table lists some 170,000 clones, about 87% of them singletons. This clone was counted between two and nine times. Its antigen is unidentified. Study-level findings and limits: In a largely white British group with more females than males, clonal diversity was possibly underestimated. Repertoire sampling was restricted to post-peak T cell response timepoints. Baseline seropositives among AZD1222 recipients totaled only five to seven.

Germline-derived CDR1 and CDR2 are SGHTA and FQGTGA. The CDR3 spans 13 residues. V gave up 5 bases and J gave up 7 bases, with 11 bases separating them. Sequencing was performed on peripheral blood, taken 28 days after the second dose of the MenACWY control vaccine. The J gene is TRBJ2-2, the V gene TRBV7-3; no definite D call. The source is an adult who received the MenACWY meningococcal vaccine as a control. DNA for the CDR3: TGTGCCAGCAGCGAGCGTCCAGGCGGGGAGCTGTTTTTT. Translated, it gives CASSERPGGELFF.